The 12 T cell receptor beta chains below all came from one sample that was sequenced in a study of blood T cell repertoires in COVID-19. The assay was immunoSEQ multiplex PCR, and TCRdb's table has in-frame clones only and misses some. The data show 140,000 to 150,000 clones, approximately 82% seen once. Sequences were obtained from peripheral blood. These TCRs come from a human donor with acute or convalescent COVID-19. The donor label of this sample is uncertain.

The chain recombines TRBV6-5 with TRBJ1-5; 8 bases map to TRBD1. The CDR3 contains 15 residues. V lost 2 bases, J lost 6 bases, and 6 bases stayed unmatched. CDR1 is MNHEY, CDR2 SVGAGI, per germline. The CDR3 reads CASSYSRGQGQPQHF. The CDR3 DNA reads TGTGCCAGCAGTTACAGCAGGGGGCAAGGTCAGCCCCAGCATTTT.

The chain couples TRBV6-6 to TRBJ2-7; 7 nucleotides line up with TRBD1. The CDR3 runs to 13 residues. V lost 6 bases to trimming and J lost 2 bases; unmatched junction nucleotides: 4. Germline CDR1 and CDR2: MNHNY and SVGAGI (reference sequence). Here the CDR3 DNA reads TGTGCCAGCAGAGAGGGGACAGCCTACGAGCAGTACTTC. It codes for CASREGTAYEQYF.

The chain carries TRBV5-1 and TRBJ2-5; 10 nucleotides agree with TRBD2. The V gene's germline CDR1 is SGHRS and CDR2 YFSETQ. J lost 4 bases, V lost 0 bases, and 6 bases had no gene match. This CDR3 comprises 16 residues. The CDR3 reads CASSLASGGASETQYF. As DNA, the CDR3 is TGCGCCAGCAGCTTGGCCAGCGGGGGGGCGTCAGAGACCCAGTACTTC.

This clone has just a few counts. J is TRBJ1-6 and V is TRBV19, with unresolved D. CDR1 and CDR2 (germline): LNHDA, SQIVND (reference sequence). CDR3 length equals 12 residues. Deletions cut 5 bases from V and 10 bases from J, with 9 bases between. In DNA, the CDR3 is TGTGCCAGTAGTCCCTCTATCTCACCCCTCCACTTT. As protein: CASSPSISPLHF.

The gene calls are TRBV6-2 or TRBV6-3 and TRBJ2-1; 10 bases match TRBD2. Germline lookup yields CDR1 MNHEY and CDR2 SVGEGT. Trimming took 3 bases from V and 1 from J; bases not matched to a gene: 6. This CDR3 comprises 17 residues. In DNA form, the CDR3 reads TGTGCCAGCAGTTATCGGGTAGCGGGGGGATCCTACAATGAGCAGTTCTTC. Its translation: CASSYRVAGGSYNEQFF.

This clone was seen only once. The rearrangement uses TRBV19 and TRBJ1-1, with D tentatively TRBD1 (6 bases). This CDR3 is 16 amino acids long. CDR1 and CDR2 from the germline V gene are LNHDA and SQIVND (reference sequence). The V end lost 4 bases, the J end lost 4 bases, and 19 bases lay between the germline ends. CDR3 DNA sequence: TGTGCCAGTAGTAAGGTTTCAGGGAGGGGGAGCACTGAAGCTTTCTTT. Its protein product is CASSKVSGRGSTEAFF.

The chain recombines TRBV14 with TRBJ2-2; possible D gene TRBD1, 5 bases. CDR1 and CDR2 from the germline V gene are SGHDN and FVKESK. The CDR3 totals 13 residues. The V gene lost 4 bases and the J gene lost 7 bases, with 10 bases spanning the gap. CDR3 nucleotides: TGTGCCAGCAGCCCCGACAGACTCGGGGAGCTGTTTTTT. Translated, it gives CASSPDRLGELFF.

The CDR3 DNA is TGTGCCAGCAGCTTAGTCGGGTTATACAATGAGCAGTTCTTC. It codes for CASSLVGLYNEQFF. The V gene is TRBV7-6, the J gene TRBJ2-1; no clear D. Germline CDR1 SGHVS, CDR2 FNYEAQ. V lost 1 base and J 4 bases, leaving 8 bases between the germline ends. The CDR3 is made up of 14 amino acids. Full variable domain (outside the CDR3, taken from reference TRBV7-6 and TRBJ2-1): GAGVSQSPRYKVTKRGQDVALRCDPISGHVSLYWYRQALGQGPEFLTYFNYEAQQDKSGLPNDRFSAERPEGSISTLTIQRTEQRDSAMYRCASSLVGLYNEQFFGPGTRLTVL.

This rearrangement joins TRBV29-1 to TRBJ2-3, with TRBD1 identical over 8 bases. Germline V gene sequence: CDR1 SQVTM, CDR2 ANQGSEA. There are 13 residues in the CDR3. Trimming removed 6 bases from V and 2 bases from J; junction bases left unmatched: 4. The CDR3 region is CSVGTGYTDTQYF. In DNA, the CDR3 is TGCAGCGTGGGGACAGGATACACAGATACGCAGTATTTT.

V usage is TRBV7-6 and J usage is TRBJ2-2; 7 bases map to TRBD2. Unmatched junction bases numbered 10, after V lost 5 bases and J lost 4 bases. The CDR3 extends over 16 amino acids. The germline V gene has CDR1 SGHVS and CDR2 FNYEAQ. CDR3 coding DNA: TGTGCCAGCAGCCGGGGGGAGGGGCCCTCCACCGGGGAGCTGTTTTTT. Translated: CASSRGEGPSTGELFF.

The chain recombines TRBV25-1 with TRBJ2-5; 9 bases align to TRBD1. The V segment lost 1 base and the J segment 5 bases; nucleotides outside the gene matches: 11. The germline CDR1 and CDR2 sequences are MGHDK and SYGVNS. CDR3 size: 17 residues. CDR3 in amino acids: CASSESGTGPLRETQYF. In nucleotides, the CDR3 is TGTGCCAGCAGTGAATCTGGGACAGGGCCTTTACGGGAGACCCAGTACTTC. The whole variable domain, filled in from reference TRBV25-1 and TRBJ2-5, reads EADIYQTPRYLVIGTGKKITLECSQTMGHDKMYWYQQDPGMELHLIHYSYGVNSTEKGDLSSESTVSRIRTEHFPLTLESARPSHTSQYLCASSESGTGPLRETQYFGPGTRLLVL.

The CDR3 here is CASSEWKGDTDTQYF. The CDR3 DNA is TGTGCCAGCAGTGAATGGAAGGGGGACACAGATACGCAGTATTTT. The rearrangement joins TRBV25-1 to TRBJ2-3, with a possible D match to TRBD1 (6 bases). Trimming cost V 1 base and J 2 bases, with 10 bases left between them. The CDR3 contains 15 residues. In germline, CDR1 is MGHDK, CDR2 SYGVNS.